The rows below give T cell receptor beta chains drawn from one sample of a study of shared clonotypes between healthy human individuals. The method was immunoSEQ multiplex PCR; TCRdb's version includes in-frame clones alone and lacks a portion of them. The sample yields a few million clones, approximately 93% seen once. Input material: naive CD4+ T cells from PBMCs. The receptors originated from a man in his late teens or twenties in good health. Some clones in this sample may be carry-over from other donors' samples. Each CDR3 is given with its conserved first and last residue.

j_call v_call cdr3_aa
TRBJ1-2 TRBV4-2 CASSQDHRGSPYGYTF
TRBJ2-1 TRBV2 CASRTGGNEQFF
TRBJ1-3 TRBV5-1 CASSNAGTGALISGNTIYF
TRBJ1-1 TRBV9 CASSVDRLNTEAFF
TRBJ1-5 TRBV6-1 CASSDQTGGAQPQHF
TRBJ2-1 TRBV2 CASSKGQTINEQFF
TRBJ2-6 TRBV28 CASSDQGPGANVLTF
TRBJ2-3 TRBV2 CASSALRGGYF
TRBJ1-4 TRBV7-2 CASRRDSGNEKLFF
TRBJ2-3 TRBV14 CASSQMFFVGGTDTQYF
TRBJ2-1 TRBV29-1 CSVDGGRINEQFF
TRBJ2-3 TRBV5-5 CATGGFTGPDTQYF
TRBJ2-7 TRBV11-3 CASSFGVSYEQYF
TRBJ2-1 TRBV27 CASSRGSYNEQFF
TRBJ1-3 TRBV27 CASSSAWSGGNTIYF
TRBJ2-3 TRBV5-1 CASSPGLAGGTTDTQYF
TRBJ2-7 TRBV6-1 CASSVALAKLYEQYF
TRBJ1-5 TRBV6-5 CASSPPGPGNQPQHF
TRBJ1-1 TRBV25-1 CASSRGQNTEAFF
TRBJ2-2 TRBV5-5 CASSLDRPTGELFF
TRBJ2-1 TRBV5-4 CASSLGQRTPYNEQFF
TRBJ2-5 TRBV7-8 CASSLDLGRETQYF
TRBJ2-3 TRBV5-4 CASSAEGLDRGQYF
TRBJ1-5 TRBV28 CASTPGGGRNQPQHF
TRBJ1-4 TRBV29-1 CSVARTDLGEKLFF
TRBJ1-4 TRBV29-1 CSVARANEKLFF
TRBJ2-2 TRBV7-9 CASNPLGANTGELFF
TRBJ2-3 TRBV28 CASNLSGGGDTQYF
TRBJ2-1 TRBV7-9 CASSLYDRGNNEQFF